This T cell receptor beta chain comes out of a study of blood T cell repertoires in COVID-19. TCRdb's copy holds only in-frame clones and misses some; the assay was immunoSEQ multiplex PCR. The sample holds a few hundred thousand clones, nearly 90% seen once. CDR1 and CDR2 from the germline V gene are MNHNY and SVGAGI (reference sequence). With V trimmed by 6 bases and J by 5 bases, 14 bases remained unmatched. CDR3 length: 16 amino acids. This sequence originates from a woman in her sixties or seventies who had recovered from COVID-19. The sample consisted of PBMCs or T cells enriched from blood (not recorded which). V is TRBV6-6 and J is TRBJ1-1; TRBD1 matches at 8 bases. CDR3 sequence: CASRPPETGAWTEAFF. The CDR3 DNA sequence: TGTGCCAGCAGACCGCCCGAGACAGGGGCGTGGACTGAAGCTTTCTTT.